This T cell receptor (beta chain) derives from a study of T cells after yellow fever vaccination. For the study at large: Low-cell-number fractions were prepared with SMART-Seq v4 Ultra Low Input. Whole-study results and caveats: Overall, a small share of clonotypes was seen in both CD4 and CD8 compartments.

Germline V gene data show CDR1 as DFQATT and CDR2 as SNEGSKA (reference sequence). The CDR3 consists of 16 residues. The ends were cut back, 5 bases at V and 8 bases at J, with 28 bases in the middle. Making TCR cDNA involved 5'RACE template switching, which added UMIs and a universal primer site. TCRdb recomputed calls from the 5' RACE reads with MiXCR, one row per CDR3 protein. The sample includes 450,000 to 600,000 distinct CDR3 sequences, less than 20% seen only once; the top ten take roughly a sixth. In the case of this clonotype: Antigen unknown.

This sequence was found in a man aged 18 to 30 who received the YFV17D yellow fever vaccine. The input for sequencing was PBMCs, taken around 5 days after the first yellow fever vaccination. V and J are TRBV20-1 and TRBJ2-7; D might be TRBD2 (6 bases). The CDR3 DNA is TGCAGTGCTCCCTTGACGTGGGACTCCACCCTTGAGAAGCAGTACTTC. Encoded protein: CSAPLTWDSTLEKQYF.